This TCR beta chain was identified during a study of shared clonotypes between healthy human individuals. Study-level points and caveats: Non-shared clonotypes had lower generation probabilities than those shared by all four donors. Naive subsets, compared against memory subsets, generally had larger estimated richness values.

Sequenced by immunoSEQ multiplex PCR; TCRdb stores in-frame clones only, minus some. Of 1.5 million to 2.5 million clones listed, roughly 95% are singletons. Naive CD8 cells were CD45RO-negative, positively selected for CCR7, excluding terminally differentiated effector memory CD45RA+ cells. With respect to this clone: Its antigen is unidentified.

The specimen sequenced was naive CD8+ T cells sorted from blood. The receptor was derived from a man between 18 and 35 years old in good health.

This chain's CDR3 is CASSFTLEPYSGGERAFF. The CDR3 nucleotides read TGTGCCAGCAGCTTTACCTTGGAGCCTTATTCAGGGGGAGAGAGGGCTTTCTTT. The chain combines TRBV5-6 with TRBJ1-1, with 7 nucleotides matching TRBD1. The junction had 24 bases not matched to a gene; V was cut back by 2 bases and J by 11 bases. The germline CDR1 and CDR2 sequences are SGHDT and YYEEEE. This CDR3 contains 18 residues.